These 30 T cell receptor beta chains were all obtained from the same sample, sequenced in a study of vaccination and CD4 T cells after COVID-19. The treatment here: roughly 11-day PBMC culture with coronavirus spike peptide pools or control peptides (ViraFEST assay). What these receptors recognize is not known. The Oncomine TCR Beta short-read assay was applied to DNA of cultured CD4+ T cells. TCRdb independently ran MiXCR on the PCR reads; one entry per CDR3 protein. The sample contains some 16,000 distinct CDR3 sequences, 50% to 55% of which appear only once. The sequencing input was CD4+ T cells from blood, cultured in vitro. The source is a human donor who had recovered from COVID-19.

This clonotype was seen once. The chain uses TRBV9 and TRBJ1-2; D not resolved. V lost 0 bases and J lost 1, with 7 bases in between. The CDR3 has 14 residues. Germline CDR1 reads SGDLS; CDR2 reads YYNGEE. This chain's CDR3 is CASSVAPDNYGYTF. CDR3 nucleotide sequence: TGTGCCAGCAGCGTAGCTCCGGATAACTATGGCTACACCTTC.

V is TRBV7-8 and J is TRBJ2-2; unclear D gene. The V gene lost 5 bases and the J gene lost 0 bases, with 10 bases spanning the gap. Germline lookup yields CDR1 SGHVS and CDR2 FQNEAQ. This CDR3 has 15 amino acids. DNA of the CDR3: TGTGCCAGCAGCCTCCGGGCCCCGAACACCGGGGAGCTGTTTTTT. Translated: CASSLRAPNTGELFF.

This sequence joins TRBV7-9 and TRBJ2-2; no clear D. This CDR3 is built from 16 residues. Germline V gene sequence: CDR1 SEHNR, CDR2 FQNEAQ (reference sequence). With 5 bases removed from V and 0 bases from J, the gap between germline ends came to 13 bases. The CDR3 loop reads CASSRLPVPNTGELFF. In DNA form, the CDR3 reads TGTGCCAGCAGCCGACTCCCCGTCCCGAACACCGGGGAGCTGTTTTTT.

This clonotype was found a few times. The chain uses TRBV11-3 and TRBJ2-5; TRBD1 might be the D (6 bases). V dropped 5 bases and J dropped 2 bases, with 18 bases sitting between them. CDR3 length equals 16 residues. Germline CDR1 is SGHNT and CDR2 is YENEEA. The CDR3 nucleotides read TGTGCCAGCAGCCCAATGGGGGCCCAACATCAAGAGACCCAGTACTTC. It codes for CASSPMGAQHQETQYF.

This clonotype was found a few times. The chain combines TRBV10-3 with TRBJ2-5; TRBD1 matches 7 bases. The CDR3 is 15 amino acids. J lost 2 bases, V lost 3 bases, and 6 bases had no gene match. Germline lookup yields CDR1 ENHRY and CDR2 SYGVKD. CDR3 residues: CAISDPGQIQETQYF. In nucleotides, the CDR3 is TGTGCCATCAGTGACCCGGGACAGATTCAAGAGACCCAGTACTTC.

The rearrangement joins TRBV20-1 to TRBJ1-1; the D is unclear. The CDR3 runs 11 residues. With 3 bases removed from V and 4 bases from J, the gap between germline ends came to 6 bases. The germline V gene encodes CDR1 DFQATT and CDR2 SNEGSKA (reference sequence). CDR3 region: CSASGFTEAFF. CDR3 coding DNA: TGCAGTGCTAGCGGGTTCACTGAAGCTTTCTTT.

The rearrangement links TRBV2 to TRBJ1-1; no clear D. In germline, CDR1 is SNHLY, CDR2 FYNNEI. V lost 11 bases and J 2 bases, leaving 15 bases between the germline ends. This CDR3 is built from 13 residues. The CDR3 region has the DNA TGTGCCGTCCAAGATGCAGAAAACACTGAAGCTTTCTTT. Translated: CAVQDAENTEAFF.

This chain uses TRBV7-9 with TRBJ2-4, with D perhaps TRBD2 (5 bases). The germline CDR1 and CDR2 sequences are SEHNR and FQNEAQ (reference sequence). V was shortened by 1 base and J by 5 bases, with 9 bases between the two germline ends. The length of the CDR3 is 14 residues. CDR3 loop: CASSLGAEQNIQYF. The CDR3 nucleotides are TGTGCCAGCAGCTTAGGAGCGGAGCAAAACATTCAGTACTTC.

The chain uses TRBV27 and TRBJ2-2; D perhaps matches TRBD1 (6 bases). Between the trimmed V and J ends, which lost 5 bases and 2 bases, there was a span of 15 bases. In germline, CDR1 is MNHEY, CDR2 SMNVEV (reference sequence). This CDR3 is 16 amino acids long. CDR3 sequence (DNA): TGTGCCAGCAGTGAGGCCGGGACAAGAAACACCGGGGAGCTGTTTTTT. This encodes CASSEAGTRNTGELFF.

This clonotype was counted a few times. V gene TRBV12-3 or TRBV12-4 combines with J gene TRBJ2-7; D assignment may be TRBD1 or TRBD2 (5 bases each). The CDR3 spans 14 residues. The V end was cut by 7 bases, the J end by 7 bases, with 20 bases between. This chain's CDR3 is CASTGLRGPKEQYF. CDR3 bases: TGTGCCAGCACCGGACTCCGGGGCCCAAAGGAGCAGTACTTC.

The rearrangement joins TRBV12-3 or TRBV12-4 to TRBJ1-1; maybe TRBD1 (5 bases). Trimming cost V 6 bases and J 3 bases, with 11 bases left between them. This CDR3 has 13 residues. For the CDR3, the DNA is TGTGCCAGCAGCCTCAGGGACTACACTGAAGCTTTCTTT. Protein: CASSLRDYTEAFF.

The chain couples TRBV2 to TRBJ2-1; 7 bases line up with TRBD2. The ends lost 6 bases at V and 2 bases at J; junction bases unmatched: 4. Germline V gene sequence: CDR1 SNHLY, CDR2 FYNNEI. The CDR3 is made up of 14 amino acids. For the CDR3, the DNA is TGTGCCAGCAGGCTAGCGGACACCTACAATGAGCAGTTCTTC. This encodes CASRLADTYNEQFF.

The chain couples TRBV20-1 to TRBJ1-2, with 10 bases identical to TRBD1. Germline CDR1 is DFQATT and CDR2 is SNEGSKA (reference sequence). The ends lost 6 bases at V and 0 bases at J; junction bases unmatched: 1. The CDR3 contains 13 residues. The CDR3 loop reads CSAGQGANYGYTF. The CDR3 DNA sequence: TGCAGTGCAGGACAGGGGGCTAACTATGGCTACACCTTC.

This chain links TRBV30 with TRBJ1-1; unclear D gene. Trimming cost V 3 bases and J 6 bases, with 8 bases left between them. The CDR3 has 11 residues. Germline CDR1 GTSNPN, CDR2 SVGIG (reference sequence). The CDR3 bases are TGTGCCTGGAGCAGCAACGCTGAAGCTTTCTTT. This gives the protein CAWSSNAEAFF. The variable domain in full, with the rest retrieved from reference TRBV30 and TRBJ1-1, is SQTIHQWPATLVQPVGSPLSLECTVEGTSNPNLYWYRQAAGRGLQLLFYSVGIGQISSEVPQNLSASRPQDRQFILSSKKLLLSDSGFYLCAWSSNAEAFFGQGTRLTVV.

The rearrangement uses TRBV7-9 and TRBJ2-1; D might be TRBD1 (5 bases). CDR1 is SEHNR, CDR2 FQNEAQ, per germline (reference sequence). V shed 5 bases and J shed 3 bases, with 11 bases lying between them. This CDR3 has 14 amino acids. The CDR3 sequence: CASSGFDSYNEQFF. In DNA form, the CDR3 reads TGTGCCAGCAGCGGCTTCGACAGCTACAATGAGCAGTTCTTC. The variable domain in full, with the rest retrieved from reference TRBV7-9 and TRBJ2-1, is DTGVSQNPRHKITKRGQNVTFRCDPISEHNRLYWYRQTLGQGPEFLTYFQNEAQLEKSRLLSDRFSAERPKGSFSTLEIQRTEQGDSAMYLCASSGFDSYNEQFFGPGTRLTVL.

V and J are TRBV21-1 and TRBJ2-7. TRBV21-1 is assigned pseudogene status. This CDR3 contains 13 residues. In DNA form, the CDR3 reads TGTGCCAGCAGCTCTGGATTAGACCACGAGCAGTACTTC. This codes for CASSSGLDHEQYF.

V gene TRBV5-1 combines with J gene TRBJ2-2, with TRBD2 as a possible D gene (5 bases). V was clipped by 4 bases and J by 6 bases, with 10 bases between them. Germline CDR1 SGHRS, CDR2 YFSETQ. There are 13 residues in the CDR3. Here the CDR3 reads CASSTVSAGELFF. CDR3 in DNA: TGCGCCAGCAGCACGGTTAGCGCCGGGGAGCTGTTTTTT.

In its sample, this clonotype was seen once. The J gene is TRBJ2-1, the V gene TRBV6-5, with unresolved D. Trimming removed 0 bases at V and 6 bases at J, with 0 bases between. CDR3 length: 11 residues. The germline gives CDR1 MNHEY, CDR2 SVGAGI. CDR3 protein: CASSYSNEQFF. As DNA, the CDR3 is TGTGCCAGCAGTTACTCCAATGAGCAGTTCTTC.

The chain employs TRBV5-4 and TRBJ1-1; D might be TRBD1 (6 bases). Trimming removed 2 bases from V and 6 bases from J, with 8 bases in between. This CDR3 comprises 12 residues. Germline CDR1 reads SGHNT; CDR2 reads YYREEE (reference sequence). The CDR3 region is CASSLQGSEAFF. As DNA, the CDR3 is TGTGCCAGCAGCTTACAGGGATCTGAAGCTTTCTTT.

CDR3 in DNA: TGTGCCAGCACCGCGAGGTCCCAAAGCGCGTACAAGCAGTATTTT. Its translation is CASTARSQSAYKQYF. This chain connects TRBV7-2 to TRBJ2-3; D unclear. Trimming pared 7 bases from V and 11 bases from J, leaving 25 bases between. The germline V gene encodes CDR1 SGHTA and CDR2 FQGNSA. The CDR3 sequence is 15 residues long. Using reference TRBV7-2 and TRBJ2-3 for the parts outside the CDR3, the full variable domain is GAGVSQSPSNKVTEKGKDVELRCDPISGHTALYWYRQSLGQGLEFLIYFQGNSAPDKSGLPSDRFSAERTGGSVSTLTIQRTQQEDSAVYLCASTARSQSAYKQYFGPGTRLTVL.

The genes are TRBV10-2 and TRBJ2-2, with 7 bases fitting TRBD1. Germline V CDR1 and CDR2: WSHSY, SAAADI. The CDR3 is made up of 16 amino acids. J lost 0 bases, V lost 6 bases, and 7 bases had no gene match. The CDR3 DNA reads TGCGCCAGCAGGGAAACCGGGACAGCGAACACCGGGGAGCTGTTTTTT. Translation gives CASRETGTANTGELFF.

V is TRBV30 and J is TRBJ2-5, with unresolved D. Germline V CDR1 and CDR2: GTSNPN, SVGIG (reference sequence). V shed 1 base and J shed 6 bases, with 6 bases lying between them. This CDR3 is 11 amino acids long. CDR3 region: CAWSASKTQYF. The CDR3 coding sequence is TGTGCCTGGAGTGCGAGTAAGACCCAGTACTTC.

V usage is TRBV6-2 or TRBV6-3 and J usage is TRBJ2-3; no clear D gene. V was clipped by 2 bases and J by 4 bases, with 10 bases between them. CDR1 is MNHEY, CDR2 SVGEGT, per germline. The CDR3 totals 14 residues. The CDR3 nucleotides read TGTGCCAGCAGTTACGGGCTTTTTGCAGATACGCAGTATTTT. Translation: CASSYGLFADTQYF.

CDR3 in amino acids: CASSRAYLNYEQYF. For the CDR3, the DNA is TGTGCCAGCAGCCGTGCGTACCTTAACTACGAGCAGTACTTC. This chain links TRBV27 with TRBJ2-7; the D is unclear. Deletions cut 6 bases from V and 3 bases from J, with 15 bases between. CDR3 length: 14 amino acids. Germline V CDR1 and CDR2: MNHEY, SMNVEV (reference sequence).

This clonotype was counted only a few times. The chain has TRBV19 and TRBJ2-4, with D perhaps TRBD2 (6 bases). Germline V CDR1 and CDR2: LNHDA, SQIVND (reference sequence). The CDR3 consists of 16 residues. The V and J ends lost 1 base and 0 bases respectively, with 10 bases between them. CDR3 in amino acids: CASSIVGGLAKNIQYF. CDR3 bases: TGTGCCAGTAGTATAGTGGGGGGATTAGCCAAAAACATTCAGTACTTC.

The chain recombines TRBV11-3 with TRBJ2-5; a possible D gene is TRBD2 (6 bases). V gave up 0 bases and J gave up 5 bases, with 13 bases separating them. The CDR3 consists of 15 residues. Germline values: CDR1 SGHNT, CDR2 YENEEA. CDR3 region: CASSLDRGIRETQYF. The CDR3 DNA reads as TGTGCCAGCAGCTTAGATCGGGGGATTCGGGAGACCCAGTACTTC.

The CDR3 DNA sequence: TGTGCCAGCAGCCCAATGGGACTAGCGGGAAGGACCTACGAGCAGTACTTC. Translation gives CASSPMGLAGRTYEQYF. The V gene is TRBV6-2 or TRBV6-3, the J gene TRBJ2-7; TRBD2 matches at 13 bases. The CDR3 is made up of 17 amino acids. Losses at the gene ends were 6 bases for V and 2 bases for J; bases not matched to a gene: 10. Germline V lookup: CDR1 MNHEY, CDR2 SVGEGT.

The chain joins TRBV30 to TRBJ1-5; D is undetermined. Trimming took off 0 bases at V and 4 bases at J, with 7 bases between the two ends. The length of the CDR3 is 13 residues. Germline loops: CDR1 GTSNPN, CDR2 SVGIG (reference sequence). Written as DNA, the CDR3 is TGTGCCTGGAGTGTAAGGGAGAATCAGCCCCAGCATTTT. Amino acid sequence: CAWSVRENQPQHF.

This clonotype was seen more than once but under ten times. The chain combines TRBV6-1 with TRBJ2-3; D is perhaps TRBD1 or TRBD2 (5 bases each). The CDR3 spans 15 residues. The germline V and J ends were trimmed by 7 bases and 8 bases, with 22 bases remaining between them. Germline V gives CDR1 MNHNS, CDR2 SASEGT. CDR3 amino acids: CASILGVGGPGTQYF. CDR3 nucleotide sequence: TGTGCCAGCATTCTCGGCGTTGGGGGTCCGGGTACGCAGTATTTT.

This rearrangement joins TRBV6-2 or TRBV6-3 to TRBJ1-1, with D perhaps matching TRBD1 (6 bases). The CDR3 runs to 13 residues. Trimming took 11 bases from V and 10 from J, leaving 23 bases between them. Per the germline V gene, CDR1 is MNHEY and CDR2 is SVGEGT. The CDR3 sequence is CASTESGAWVAFF. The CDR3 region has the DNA TGTGCCTCAACGGAATCAGGGGCCTGGGTAGCTTTCTTT.